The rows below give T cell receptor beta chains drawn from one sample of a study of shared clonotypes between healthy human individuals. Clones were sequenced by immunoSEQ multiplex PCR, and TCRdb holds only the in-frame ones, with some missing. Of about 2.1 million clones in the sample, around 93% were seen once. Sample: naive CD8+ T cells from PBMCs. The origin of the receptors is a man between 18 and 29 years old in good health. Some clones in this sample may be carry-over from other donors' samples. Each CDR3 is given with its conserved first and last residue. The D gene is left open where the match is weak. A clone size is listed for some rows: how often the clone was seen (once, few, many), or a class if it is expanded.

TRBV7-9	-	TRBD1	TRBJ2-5	TGTGCCAGCAGTCCCGGGACAGGGTTACAAGAGACCCAGTACTTC	CASSPGTGLQETQYF
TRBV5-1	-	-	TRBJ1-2	TGCGCCAGCAGCCCATCGGGAGGGGTTGGCTACACCTTC	CASSPSGGVGYTF
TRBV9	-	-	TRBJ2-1	TGTGCCAGCAGCGTAGTCCCGTGGGACGAGCAGTTCTTC	CASSVVPWDEQFF
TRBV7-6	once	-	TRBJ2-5	TGTGCCAGCAGCTCCCCGGTCCGGAGTCGAGAGACCCAGTACTTC	CASSSPVRSRETQYF
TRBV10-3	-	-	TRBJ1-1	TGTGCCATCAGTGGAGATGCAGAAGAAGCTTTCTTT	CAISGDAEEAFF
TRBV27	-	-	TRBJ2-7	TGTGCCACCTGGAGTGGATCCGAGCAGTACTTC	CATWSGSEQYF
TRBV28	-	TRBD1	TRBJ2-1	TGTGCCAGCAGATGGGACAGGGATCGCTACAATGAGCAGTTCTTC	CASRWDRDRYNEQFF
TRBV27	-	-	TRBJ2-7	TGTGCCAGCAGCTACGTGGCTAGCGAATCCTACGAGCAGTACTTC	CASSYVASESYEQYF
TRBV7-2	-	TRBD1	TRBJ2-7	TGTGCCAGCAGCTTAGAATGGACAGGGGGCTACGAGCAGTACTTC	CASSLEWTGGYEQYF
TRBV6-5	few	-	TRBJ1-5	TGTGCCAGCAGTTACTCGATGCAGGACAATCAGCCCCAGCATTTT	CASSYSMQDNQPQHF
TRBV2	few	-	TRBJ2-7	TGTGCCAGCAGCCCGGGCTACGAGCAGTACTTC	CASSPGYEQYF
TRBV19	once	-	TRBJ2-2	TGTGCCAGTAGTGGAGCTTTCACCGGGGAGCTGTTTTTT	CASSGAFTGELFF
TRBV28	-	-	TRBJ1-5	TGTGCCAGCAGACTTAGGACAGCTAGCAATCAGCCCCAGCATTTT	CASRLRTASNQPQHF
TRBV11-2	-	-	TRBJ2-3	TGTGCCAGCAGCTCGGGCTTAGATACGCAGTATTTT	CASSSGLDTQYF
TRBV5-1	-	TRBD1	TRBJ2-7	TGCGCCAGCAGGCCCGACAGGGGGCGACTTCCCTACGAGCAGTACTTC	CASRPDRGRLPYEQYF
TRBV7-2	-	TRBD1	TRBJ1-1	TGTGCCAGCAGTCTGACCCGAGAAGACAGGGTCGAAGCTTTCTTT	CASSLTREDRVEAFF
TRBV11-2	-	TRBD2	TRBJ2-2	TGTGCCAGCAGCTTAGGGGCTAGCGGGAGTCCCGGGGAGCTGTTTTTT	CASSLGASGSPGELFF
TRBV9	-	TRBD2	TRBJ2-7	TGTGCCAGCAGCCTGGGGGGACTAGCGGGAGACGAGCAGTACTTC	CASSLGGLAGDEQYF
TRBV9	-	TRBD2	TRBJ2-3	TGTGCCAGCAGCCCGGGGGGTTGGCATCCTAGCACAGATACGCAGTATTTT	CASSPGGWHPSTDTQYF
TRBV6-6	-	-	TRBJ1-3	TGTGCCAGCAGTTACAAGCCGCACTCTGGAAACACCATATATTTT	CASSYKPHSGNTIYF
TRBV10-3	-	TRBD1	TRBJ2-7	TGTGCCACTGGGACAGTTGAAACCTACGAGCAGTACTTC	CATGTVETYEQYF
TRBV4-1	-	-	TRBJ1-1	TGCGCCAGCAGCCAAATGGGCACTGAAGCTTTCTTT	CASSQMGTEAFF
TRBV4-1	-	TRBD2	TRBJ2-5	TGCGCCAGCAGCCAGGGAGGGTTTTACGAGACCCAGTACTTC	CASSQGGFYETQYF
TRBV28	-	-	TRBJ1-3	TGTGCCAGCAGTTTATGGGTGACCTCTGGAAACACCATATATTTT	CASSLWVTSGNTIYF
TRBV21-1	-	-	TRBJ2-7	TGTGCCAGCAGCAGGCATCTTTCCGAGCAGTACTTC	CASSRHLSEQYF
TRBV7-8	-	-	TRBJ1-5	TGTGCCAGCAGCTTAGGGGCCAGGACCAATCAGCCCCAGCATTTT	CASSLGARTNQPQHF
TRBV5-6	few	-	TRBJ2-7	TGTGCCAGCAGCCTTCGACTTGACACCTACGAGCAGTACTTC	CASSLRLDTYEQYF
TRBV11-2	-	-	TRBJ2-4	TGTGCCAGCAGCCCACGGGGGGCTGGAGATTTAGCCAAAAACATTCAGTACTTC	CASSPRGAGDLAKNIQYF
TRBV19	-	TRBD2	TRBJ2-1	TGTGCCAGTAGTATCCGGCGGGAGTTAGGCAATGAGCAGTTCTTC	CASSIRRELGNEQFF
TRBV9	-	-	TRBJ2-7	TGTGCCAGCAGCGCCGACAGTTACGAGCAGTACTTC	CASSADSYEQYF
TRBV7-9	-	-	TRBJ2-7	TGTGCCAGCAGCCCCGACTCGGTCAGACCCTACGAGCAGTACTTC	CASSPDSVRPYEQYF
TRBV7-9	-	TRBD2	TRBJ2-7	TGTGCCAGCAGCAAGGGACTAGTAAACTACGAGCAGTACTTC	CASSKGLVNYEQYF
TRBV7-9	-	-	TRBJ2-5	TGTGCCAGCAGCCGACTAAACAGGGCTCGCGAGACCCAGTACTTC	CASSRLNRARETQYF
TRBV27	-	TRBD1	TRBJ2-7	TGTGCCAGCAGTACACCCGGGACAGGGATGGAAGAGCAGTACTTC	CASSTPGTGMEEQYF
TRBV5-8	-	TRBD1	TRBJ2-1	TGTGCCAGCAGCCCGGGGACAGGGGGCAGATACAATGAGCAGTTCTTC	CASSPGTGGRYNEQFF
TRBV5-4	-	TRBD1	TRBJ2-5	TGTGCCAGCAGCTCTACAGGGGCCCTCCTGGGGGCCCAGTACTTC	CASSSTGALLGAQYF
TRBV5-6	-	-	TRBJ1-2	TGTGCCAGCAGCTTGGTTAATAGCCGGGGGGGCTATGGCTACACCTTC	CASSLVNSRGGYGYTF
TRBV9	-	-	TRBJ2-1	TGTGCCAGCAACAAAATAGCGGACCATGACAATGAGCAGTTCTTC	CASNKIADHDNEQFF
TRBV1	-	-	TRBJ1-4	TGCACCAGCAGCCAGGGGGGGGCAGGAGAAAAACTGTTTTTT	CTSSQGGAGEKLFF
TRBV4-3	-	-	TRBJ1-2	TGCGCCAGCAGCCAAGATCGAACTATGGGCTACACCTTC	CASSQDRTMGYTF
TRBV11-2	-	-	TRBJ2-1	TGTGCCAGCAGCCCGCGCGGGGACATCTACAATGAGCAGTTCTTC	CASSPRGDIYNEQFF
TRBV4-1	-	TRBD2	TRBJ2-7	TGCGCCAGCAGCCAAGATCGGACTAGCGCCTCCTACGAGCAGTACTTC	CASSQDRTSASYEQYF
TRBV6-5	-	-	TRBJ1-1	TGTGCCAGCAGTTACTCGTTCGTTAACACTGAAGCTTTCTTT	CASSYSFVNTEAFF
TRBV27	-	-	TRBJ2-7	TGTGCCAGCAAGACCAAACGGGAGCCTCCTGGCGAGCAGTACTTC	CASKTKREPPGEQYF
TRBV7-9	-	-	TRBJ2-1	TGTGCCAGCAGCTTATCGGTGAATGAGCAGTTCTTC	CASSLSVNEQFF
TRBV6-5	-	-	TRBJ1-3	TGTGCCAGCACCGGCCAGTGGGGGACTGGAAACACCATATATTTT	CASTGQWGTGNTIYF
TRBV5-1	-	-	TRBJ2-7	TGCGCCAGCAGCAGGGCTCTGGGCGGGGCGACCTACGAGCAGTACTTC	CASSRALGGATYEQYF
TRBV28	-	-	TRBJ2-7	TGTGCCAGCAGTTTATCGTACAGGGCGATAACCTACGAGCAGTACTTC	CASSLSYRAITYEQYF
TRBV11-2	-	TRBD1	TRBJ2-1	TGTGCCAGCAGCTTAAATCGGGACAGACAGTTCTTC	CASSLNRDRQFF